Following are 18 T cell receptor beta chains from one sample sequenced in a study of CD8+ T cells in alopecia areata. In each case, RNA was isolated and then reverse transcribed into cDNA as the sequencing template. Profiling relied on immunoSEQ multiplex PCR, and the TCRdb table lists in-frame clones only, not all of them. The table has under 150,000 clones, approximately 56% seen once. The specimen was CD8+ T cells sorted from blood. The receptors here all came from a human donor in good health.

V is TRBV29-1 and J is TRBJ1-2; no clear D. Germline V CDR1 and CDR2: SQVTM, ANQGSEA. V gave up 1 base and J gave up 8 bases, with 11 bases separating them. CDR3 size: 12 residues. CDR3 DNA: TGCAGCGTTGAAGTCAGGATAGGGGGCTACACCTTC. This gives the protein CSVEVRIGGYTF.

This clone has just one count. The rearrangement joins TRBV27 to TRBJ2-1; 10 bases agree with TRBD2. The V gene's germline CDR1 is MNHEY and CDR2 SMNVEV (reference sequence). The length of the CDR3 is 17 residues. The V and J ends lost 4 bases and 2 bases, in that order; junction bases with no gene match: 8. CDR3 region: CASSSWTSGGAYNEQFF. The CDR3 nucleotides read TGTGCCAGCAGTTCCTGGACTAGCGGAGGGGCCTACAATGAGCAGTTCTTC.

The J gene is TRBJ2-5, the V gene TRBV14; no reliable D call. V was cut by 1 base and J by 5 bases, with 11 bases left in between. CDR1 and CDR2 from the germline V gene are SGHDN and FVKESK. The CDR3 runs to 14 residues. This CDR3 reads CASSQGGVWETQYF. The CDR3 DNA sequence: TGTGCCAGCAGCCAAGGAGGTGTGTGGGAGACCCAGTACTTC.

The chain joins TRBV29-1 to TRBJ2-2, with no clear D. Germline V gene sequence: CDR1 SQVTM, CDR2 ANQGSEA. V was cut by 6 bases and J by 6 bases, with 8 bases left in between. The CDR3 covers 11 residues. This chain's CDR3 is CSVASSGELFF. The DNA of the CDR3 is TGCAGCGTAGCTAGTTCCGGGGAGCTGTTTTTT.

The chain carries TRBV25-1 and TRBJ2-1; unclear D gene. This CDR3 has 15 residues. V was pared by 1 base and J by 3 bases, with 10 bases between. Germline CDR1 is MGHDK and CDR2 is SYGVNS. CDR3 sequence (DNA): TGTGCCAGCAGTGAATCCGGCGGAGACTACAATGAGCAGTTCTTC. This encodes CASSESGGDYNEQFF. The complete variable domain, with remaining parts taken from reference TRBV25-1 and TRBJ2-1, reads EADIYQTPRYLVIGTGKKITLECSQTMGHDKMYWYQQDPGMELHLIHYSYGVNSTEKGDLSSESTVSRIRTEHFPLTLESARPSHTSQYLCASSESGGDYNEQFFGPGTRLTVL.

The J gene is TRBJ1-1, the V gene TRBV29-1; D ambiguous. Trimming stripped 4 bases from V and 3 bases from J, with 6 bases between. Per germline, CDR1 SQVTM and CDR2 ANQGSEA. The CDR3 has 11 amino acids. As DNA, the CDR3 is TGCAGCGTTGTAGCCTACACTGAAGCTTTCTTT. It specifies CSVVAYTEAFF.

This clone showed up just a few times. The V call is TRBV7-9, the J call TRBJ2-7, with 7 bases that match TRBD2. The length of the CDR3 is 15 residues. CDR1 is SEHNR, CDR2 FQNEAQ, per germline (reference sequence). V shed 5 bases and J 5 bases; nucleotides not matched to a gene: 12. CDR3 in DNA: TGTGCCAGCAGCGCGCGGGTAGGACTAGTAAACGAGCAGTACTTC. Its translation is CASSARVGLVNEQYF.

In DNA, the CDR3 is TGTGCCAGCAGCCCTCGGATCACGGGGGCAGTAAGCTCCTACAATGAGCAGTTCTTC. Amino acid sequence: CASSPRITGAVSSYNEQFF. The rearrangement links TRBV5-6 to TRBJ2-1, with D perhaps assigned TRBD1 or TRBD2 (6 bases each). Germline V lookup: CDR1 SGHDT, CDR2 YYEEEE. This CDR3 contains 19 residues. V lost 4 bases and J 0 bases, leaving 23 bases between the germline ends.

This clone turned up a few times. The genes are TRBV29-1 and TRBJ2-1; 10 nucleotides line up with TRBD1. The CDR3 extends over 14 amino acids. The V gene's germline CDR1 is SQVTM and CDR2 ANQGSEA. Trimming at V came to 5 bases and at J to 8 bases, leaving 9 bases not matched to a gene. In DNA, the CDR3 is TGCAGCGTTTTTCCCGGACAGGGGGTCGATGAGCAGTTCTTC. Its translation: CSVFPGQGVDEQFF.

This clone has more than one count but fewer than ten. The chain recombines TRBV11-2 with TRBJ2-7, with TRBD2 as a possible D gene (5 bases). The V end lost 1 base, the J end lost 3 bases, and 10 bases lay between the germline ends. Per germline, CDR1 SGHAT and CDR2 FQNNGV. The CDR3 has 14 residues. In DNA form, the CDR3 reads TGTGCCAGCAGCTTAGTCGGCGGAGGCTACGAGCAGTACTTC. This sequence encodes CASSLVGGGYEQYF.

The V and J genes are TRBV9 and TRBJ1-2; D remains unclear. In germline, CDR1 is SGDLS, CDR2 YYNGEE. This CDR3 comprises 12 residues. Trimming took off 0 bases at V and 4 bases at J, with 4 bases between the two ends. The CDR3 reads CASSVAPYGYTF. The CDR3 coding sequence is TGTGCCAGCAGCGTAGCTCCCTATGGCTACACCTTC.

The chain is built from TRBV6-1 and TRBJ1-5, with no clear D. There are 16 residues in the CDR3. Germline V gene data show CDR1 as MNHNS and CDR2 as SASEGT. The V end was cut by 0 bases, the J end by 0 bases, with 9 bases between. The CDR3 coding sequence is TGTGCCAGCAGTGAAGCGCGCACCTATAGCAATCAGCCCCAGCATTTT. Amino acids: CASSEARTYSNQPQHF.

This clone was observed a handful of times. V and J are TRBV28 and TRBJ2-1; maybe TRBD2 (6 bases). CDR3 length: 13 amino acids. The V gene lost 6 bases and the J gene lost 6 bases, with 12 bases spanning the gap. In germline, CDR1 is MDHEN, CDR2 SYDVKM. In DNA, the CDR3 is TGTGCCAGCAGCGCCCGGGGGAGCAATGAGCAGTTCTTC. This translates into CASSARGSNEQFF. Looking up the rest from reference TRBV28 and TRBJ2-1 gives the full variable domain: DVKVTQSSRYLVKRTGEKVFLECVQDMDHENMFWYRQDPGLGLRLIYFSYDVKMKEKGDIPEGYSVSREKKERFSLILESASTNQTSMYLCASSARGSNEQFFGPGTRLTVL.

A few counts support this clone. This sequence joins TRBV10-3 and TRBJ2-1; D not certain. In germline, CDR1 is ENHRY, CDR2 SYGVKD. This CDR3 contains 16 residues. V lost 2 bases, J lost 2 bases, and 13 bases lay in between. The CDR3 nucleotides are TGTGCCATCAGTGAGCTCCCGGACGGAGCCTACAATGAGCAGTTCTTC. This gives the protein CAISELPDGAYNEQFF.

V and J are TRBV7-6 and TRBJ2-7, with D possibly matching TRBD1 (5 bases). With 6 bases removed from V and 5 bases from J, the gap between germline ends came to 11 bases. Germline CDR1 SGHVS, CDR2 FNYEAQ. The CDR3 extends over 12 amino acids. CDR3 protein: CASSSRADEQYF. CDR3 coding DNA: TGTGCCAGCAGTTCCAGGGCGGACGAGCAGTACTTC. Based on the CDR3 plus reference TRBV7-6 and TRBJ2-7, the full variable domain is GAGVSQSPRYKVTKRGQDVALRCDPISGHVSLYWYRQALGQGPEFLTYFNYEAQQDKSGLPNDRFSAERPEGSISTLTIQRTEQRDSAMYRCASSSRADEQYFGPGTRLTVT.

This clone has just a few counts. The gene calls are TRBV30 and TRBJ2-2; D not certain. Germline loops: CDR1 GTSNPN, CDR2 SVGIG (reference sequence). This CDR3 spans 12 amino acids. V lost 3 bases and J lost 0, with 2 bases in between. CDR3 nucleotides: TGTGCCTGGAGCCCGAACACCGGGGAGCTGTTTTTT. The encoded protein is CAWSPNTGELFF. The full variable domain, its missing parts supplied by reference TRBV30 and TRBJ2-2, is SQTIHQWPATLVQPVGSPLSLECTVEGTSNPNLYWYRQAAGRGLQLLFYSVGIGQISSEVPQNLSASRPQDRQFILSSKKLLLSDSGFYLCAWSPNTGELFFGEGSRLTVL.

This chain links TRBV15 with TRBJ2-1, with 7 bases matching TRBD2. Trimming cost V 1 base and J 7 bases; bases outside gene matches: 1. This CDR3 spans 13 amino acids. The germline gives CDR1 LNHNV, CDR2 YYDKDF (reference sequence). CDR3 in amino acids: CATSRVGGNEQFF. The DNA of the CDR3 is TGTGCCACCAGCAGAGTGGGAGGGAATGAGCAGTTCTTC. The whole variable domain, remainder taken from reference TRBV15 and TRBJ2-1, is DAMVIQNPRYQVTQFGKPVTLSCSQTLNHNVMYWYQQKSSQAPKLLFHYYDKDFNNEADTPDNFQSRRPNTSFCFLDIRSPGLGDTAMYLCATSRVGGNEQFFGPGTRLTVL.

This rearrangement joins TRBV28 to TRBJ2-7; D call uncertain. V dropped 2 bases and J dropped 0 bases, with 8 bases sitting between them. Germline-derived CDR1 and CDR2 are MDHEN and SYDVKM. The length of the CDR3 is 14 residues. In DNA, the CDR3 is TGTGCCAGCAGTTTACTCACCCGCTCCTACGAGCAGTACTTC. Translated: CASSLLTRSYEQYF.